Presented here are 5 T cell receptor beta chains from one specimen sequenced in a study of blood T cell repertoires in COVID-19. Assay: immunoSEQ multiplex PCR; the TCRdb copy retains only in-frame clones and omits some. The profile covers approximately 340,000 clones, with 91% appearing a single time and roughly 0.9% taken by the ten largest. The material sequenced was PBMCs or T cells enriched from blood (not recorded which). Receptors were obtained from a woman aged 40 to 50 who had been exposed to COVID-19.

The chain uses TRBV3-1 (or the pseudogene TRBV3-2) and TRBJ1-2; D gene uncertain. This CDR3 spans 12 amino acids. Germline V gene lookup returns CDR1 LGHDT and CDR2 YNNKEL (reference sequence). V was clipped by 0 bases and J by 10 bases, with 9 bases between them. The CDR3 DNA reads as TGTGCCAGCAGCCAAGATCTCGGGTCCTACACCTTC. Its translation: CASSQDLGSYTF.

The rearrangement joins TRBV21-1 to TRBJ2-3; no check of the table's D call, TRBD2, against the DNA was made. TRBV21-1 is a documented pseudogene. CDR3 length: 14 residues. DNA of the CDR3: TGTGCCAGCAGCAGGGCGGGGGACACAGATACGCAGTATTTT. Translated, it gives CASSRAGDTDTQYF.

The CDR3 DNA follows: TGTGCCAGCAGCAAAAGGGACAGGGGGCCCTACAATGAGCAGTTCTTC. This encodes CASSKRDRGPYNEQFF. The gene calls are TRBV21-1 and TRBJ2-1; the DNA was not used to check the table's D call, TRBD1. TRBV21-1 is reported as a pseudogene. The CDR3 covers 16 residues.

The genes are TRBV2 and TRBJ1-5, with TRBD1 matching over 10 bases. The V and J ends lost 8 bases and 4 bases, in that order; junction bases with no gene match: 5. Germline V CDR1 and CDR2: SNHLY, FYNNEI. The CDR3 extends over 14 amino acids. The CDR3 is CASGAGQGNQPQHF. The CDR3 DNA reads as TGTGCCAGCGGGGCGGGACAGGGGAATCAGCCCCAGCATTTT.

The chain recombines TRBV28 with TRBJ1-5; 7 bases line up with TRBD1. Germline V CDR1 and CDR2: MDHEN, SYDVKM. Germline trimming cut 4 bases from V and 2 bases from J; bases unmatched to any gene: 5. The CDR3 length is 15 residues. The CDR3 is CASSSGQVGNQPQHF. The DNA for the CDR3 is TGTGCCAGCAGTTCCGGACAGGTGGGCAATCAGCCCCAGCATTTT. Full variable domain (missing parts from reference TRBV28 and TRBJ1-5): DVKVTQSSRYLVKRTGEKVFLECVQDMDHENMFWYRQDPGLGLRLIYFSYDVKMKEKGDIPEGYSVSREKKERFSLILESASTNQTSMYLCASSSGQVGNQPQHFGDGTRLSIL.